The rows below give T cell receptor beta chains drawn from one sample of a study of control samples from healthy donors and cancer patients. Some clones are missing from TCRdb's copy, which holds only in-frame ones; the method was immunoSEQ multiplex PCR. Of around 180,000 clones in the sample, about 90% are singletons; the top ten hold over 4%. The sample was blood. Receptors were obtained from a woman in her 30s in good health. The CDR3 runs from the conserved cysteine through the conserved F or W. The order of the fields is clone size, CDR3 length, J gene, V gene, D gene, CDR3 DNA, CDR3 protein. D genes are given only for firm matches. Size values are once, few and many counts, or a class for expanded clones, and some rows have none.

size: NA
length: 15
J: TRBJ2-2
V: TRBV3-1/TRBV3-2
D: NA
DNA: TGTGCCAGCAGCCAAGGTGGAGGGTCCACCGGGGAGCTGTTTTTT
CDR3: CASSQGGGSTGELFF

size: NA
length: 13
J: TRBJ2-1
V: TRBV7-9
D: NA
DNA: TGTGCCAGCAAGGGACCCCGCTACAATGAGCAGTTCTTC
CDR3: CASKGPRYNEQFF

size: NA
length: 17
J: TRBJ1-4
V: TRBV18
D: NA
DNA: TGTGCCAGCTCACCACTGGCGGGCAGGACAACTAATGAAAAACTGTTTTTT
CDR3: CASSPLAGRTTNEKLFF

size: NA
length: 12
J: TRBJ2-4
V: TRBV28
D: NA
DNA: TGTGCCAGCAGCCCTGCCAAAAACATTCAGTACTTC
CDR3: CASSPAKNIQYF

size: NA
length: 11
J: TRBJ1-1
V: TRBV7-9
D: NA
DNA: TGTGCCAGCACCCAAAACACTGAAGCTTTCTTT
CDR3: CASTQNTEAFF

size: NA
length: 16
J: TRBJ2-4
V: TRBV7-8
D: NA
DNA: TGTGCCAGCAGCTTATCTGGGGCTTTAGCCAAAAACATTCAGTACTTC
CDR3: CASSLSGALAKNIQYF

size: NA
length: 13
J: TRBJ2-5
V: TRBV11-3
D: NA
DNA: TGTGCCAGCAGCTTTAATATCCTGGAGACCCAGTACTTC
CDR3: CASSFNILETQYF

size: NA
length: 13
J: TRBJ1-5
V: TRBV24-1
D: NA
DNA: TGTGCCACCAGTGAAGGGATCAATCAGCCCCAGCATTTT
CDR3: CATSEGINQPQHF

size: NA
length: 12
J: TRBJ1-2
V: TRBV10-3
D: NA
DNA: TGTGCCATCAGTGAGAGTAGCTATGGCTACACCTTC
CDR3: CAISESSYGYTF

size: few
length: 15
J: TRBJ2-3
V: TRBV7-2
D: NA
DNA: TGTGCCAGCAGCTCATTGGGCGGTTCACCCGATACGCAGTATTTT
CDR3: CASSSLGGSPDTQYF

size: few
length: 21
J: TRBJ1-5
V: TRBV3-1/TRBV3-2
D: TRBD1
DNA: TGTGCCAGCAGCCAAGGAGTTTCGGGGACAGGACCATTATATAGCAATCAGCCCCAGCATTTT
CDR3: CASSQGVSGTGPLYSNQPQHF

size: NA
length: 16
J: TRBJ1-1
V: TRBV2
D: NA
DNA: TGTGCCAGCAGTGCACCCAGGGATGAGCGGACCACTGAAGCTTTCTTT
CDR3: CASSAPRDERTTEAFF

size: NA
length: 15
J: TRBJ1-2
V: TRBV15
D: NA
DNA: TGTGCCACCAGCAGAATACAGACAGGAGACTATGGCTACACCTTC
CDR3: CATSRIQTGDYGYTF

size: once
length: 12
J: TRBJ2-7
V: TRBV28
D: NA
DNA: TGTGCGACTGAGGGAGCAGACTACGAGCAGTACTTC
CDR3: CATEGADYEQYF

size: NA
length: 15
J: TRBJ1-1
V: TRBV18
D: NA
DNA: TGTGCCAGCTCACCTCGGGAGGGGCTGAACGCTGAAGCTTTCTTT
CDR3: CASSPREGLNAEAFF

size: NA
length: 13
J: TRBJ1-4
V: TRBV19
D: NA
DNA: TGTGCCAGTAGTGGCAGGGGAGTTGAAAAACTGTTTTTT
CDR3: CASSGRGVEKLFF

size: NA
length: 15
J: TRBJ1-1
V: TRBV7-9
D: TRBD1
DNA: TGTGCCAGCAGCCTCAGGGGGACCGAGAACACTGAAGCTTTCTTT
CDR3: CASSLRGTENTEAFF

size: few
length: 13
J: TRBJ2-3
V: TRBV28
D: NA
DNA: TGTGCCAGCAGTGGGTACGAGGAAGATACGCAGTATTTT
CDR3: CASSGYEEDTQYF

size: NA
length: 13
J: TRBJ1-1
V: TRBV2
D: TRBD1
DNA: TGTGCCAGCAGGGGAACAGGGGACACTGAAGCTTTCTTT
CDR3: CASRGTGDTEAFF

size: once
length: 15
J: TRBJ1-1
V: TRBV4-1
D: NA
DNA: TGCGCCAGCAGCCAAGATTACGAGTGGGGCACTGAAGCTTTCTTT
CDR3: CASSQDYEWGTEAFF

size: once
length: 14
J: TRBJ1-1
V: TRBV2
D: TRBD1
DNA: TGTGCCAGCAGGCCTTCAGGGGGTTGGACTGAAGCTTTCTTT
CDR3: CASRPSGGWTEAFF

size: NA
length: 15
J: TRBJ2-1
V: TRBV9
D: TRBD1
DNA: TGTGCCAGCAGCCCGGGACAGGGCTCCTACAATGAGCAGTTCTTC
CDR3: CASSPGQGSYNEQFF

size: NA
length: 14
J: TRBJ1-1
V: TRBV25-1
D: TRBD1
DNA: TGTGCCAGCAGTCCGGGACAGAGGAACACTGAAGCTTTCTTT
CDR3: CASSPGQRNTEAFF

size: NA
length: 18
J: TRBJ2-1
V: TRBV5-4
D: TRBD1
DNA: TGTGCCAGCAGCTTACCGTTTCAAGGGGGCCGTGGGCACAATGAGCAGTTCTTC
CDR3: CASSLPFQGGRGHNEQFF

size: few
length: 17
J: TRBJ2-2
V: TRBV19
D: NA
DNA: TGTGCCAGTAGTATGGCACAAAGCCTCGTGAACACCGGGGAGCTGTTTTTT
CDR3: CASSMAQSLVNTGELFF

size: few
length: 15
J: TRBJ2-1
V: TRBV6-5
D: TRBD2
DNA: TGTGCCAGCATGGTGACTAGCGGGGATCTAAATGAGCAGTTCTTC
CDR3: CASMVTSGDLNEQFF

size: NA
length: 12
J: TRBJ1-4
V: TRBV29-1
D: NA
DNA: TGCAGCGTTAGTTTTGGGTCATCGGAACTGTTTTTT
CDR3: CSVSFGSSELFF

size: NA
length: 15
J: TRBJ1-1
V: TRBV5-1
D: NA
DNA: TGCGCCAGCAGCTTGGCTGGGGGGGAACGCACTGAAGCTTTCTTT
CDR3: CASSLAGGERTEAFF

size: NA
length: 16
J: TRBJ1-2
V: TRBV28
D: NA
DNA: TGTGCCAGCAAACCTCAGGGAGGTCGGGGTTTTTATGGCTACACCTTC
CDR3: CASKPQGGRGFYGYTF

size: once
length: 17
J: TRBJ1-2
V: TRBV5-6
D: TRBD1
DNA: TGTGCCAGCAGCTCAAAGAATGATGGGGACAGGGGCTATGGCTACACCTTC
CDR3: CASSSKNDGDRGYGYTF

size: few
length: 15
J: TRBJ1-1
V: TRBV18
D: NA
DNA: TGTGCCAGCTCACCACCGAACTCCCAGAACACTGAAGCTTTCTTT
CDR3: CASSPPNSQNTEAFF

size: NA
length: 11
J: TRBJ2-7
V: TRBV3-1/TRBV3-2
D: NA
DNA: TGTGCCAGCAGCCAAGTGAGGGAGCAGTACTTC
CDR3: CASSQVREQYF

size: NA
length: 16
J: TRBJ2-2
V: TRBV5-6
D: NA
DNA: TGTGCCAGCAGCTTTGGGACCGGATCCATTTTCGGGGAGCTGTTTTTT
CDR3: CASSFGTGSIFGELFF

size: NA
length: 16
J: TRBJ2-5
V: TRBV6-5
D: NA
DNA: TGTGCCAGCAGTTACCGGGGGCCAGGCTCCCAAGAGACCCAGTACTTC
CDR3: CASSYRGPGSQETQYF

size: NA
length: 14
J: TRBJ2-5
V: TRBV7-9
D: NA
DNA: TGTGCCAGCAGTCGTTATAGAAACCAAGAGACCCAGTACTTC
CDR3: CASSRYRNQETQYF

size: NA
length: 13
J: TRBJ1-1
V: TRBV11-1
D: NA
DNA: TGTGCCAGCAGCACAAGGGTGGACACTGAAGCTTTCTTT
CDR3: CASSTRVDTEAFF

size: NA
length: 13
J: TRBJ2-7
V: TRBV5-6
D: NA
DNA: TGTGCCAGCAGCTTGGACCTCTCCTACGAGCAGTACTTC
CDR3: CASSLDLSYEQYF

size: once
length: 16
J: TRBJ1-5
V: TRBV6-1
D: TRBD1
DNA: TGTGCCAGCAGTGACCCAGGGGGACAGGGAGGGCAGCCCCAGCATTTT
CDR3: CASSDPGGQGGQPQHF

size: NA
length: 14
J: TRBJ1-5
V: TRBV9
D: NA
DNA: TGTGCCAGCAGCGTAGGTGGGACCTATCAGCCCCAGCATTTT
CDR3: CASSVGGTYQPQHF

size: NA
length: 13
J: TRBJ2-3
V: TRBV10-1
D: NA
DNA: TGCGCCAGCAACAGCAGACAAGGAGATACGCAGTATTTT
CDR3: CASNSRQGDTQYF

size: NA
length: 16
J: TRBJ2-2
V: TRBV5-4
D: TRBD1
DNA: TGTGCCAGCAGCTCGATTACAGGGGCGCGCACCGGGGAGCTGTTTTTT
CDR3: CASSSITGARTGELFF

size: NA
length: 11
J: TRBJ2-5
V: TRBV20-1
D: NA
DNA: TGCAGTGCTGTTCAAGGGGAGACCCAGTACTTC
CDR3: CSAVQGETQYF

size: NA
length: 12
J: TRBJ2-5
V: TRBV10-3
D: NA
DNA: TGTGCCATCAGTGTAGATGCGGAGACCCAGTACTTC
CDR3: CAISVDAETQYF

size: NA
length: 14
J: TRBJ1-4
V: TRBV5-5
D: NA
DNA: TGTGCCAGCAGTTTAGATGGGCAGGGCAAAAAACTGTTTTTT
CDR3: CASSLDGQGKKLFF

size: once
length: 11
J: TRBJ2-3
V: TRBV2
D: NA
DNA: TGTGCCAGCGGGAGAGGGGCGAACTCTCATTTT
CDR3: CASGRGANSHF

size: NA
length: 12
J: TRBJ1-1
V: TRBV24-1
D: NA
DNA: TGTGCCACCAGTGGGAGTAACACTGAAGCTTTCTTT
CDR3: CATSGSNTEAFF

size: NA
length: 13
J: TRBJ2-7
V: TRBV23-1
D: TRBD1
DNA: TGCGCCGGTCTCGACAGGGGTCACTACGAGCAGTACTTC
CDR3: CAGLDRGHYEQYF

size: NA
length: 15
J: TRBJ2-5
V: TRBV7-9
D: NA
DNA: TGTGCCAGCAGCCCGGGGACTGGAACATTCGAGACCCAGTACTTC
CDR3: CASSPGTGTFETQYF

size: NA
length: 12
J: TRBJ2-1
V: TRBV4-1
D: NA
DNA: TGCGCCAGCAGCCAACCCCGGGGTGAGCAGTTCTTC
CDR3: CASSQPRGEQFF

size: NA
length: 13
J: TRBJ2-2
V: TRBV19
D: TRBD2
DNA: TGTGCCAGTAGTGAGCGGGAAACCGGGGAGCTGTTTTTT
CDR3: CASSERETGELFF

size: NA
length: 13
J: TRBJ1-4
V: TRBV7-2
D: TRBD1
DNA: TGTGCCAGCAGCTCCGATTATGGGACAGCACTGTTTTTT
CDR3: CASSSDYGTALFF

size: NA
length: 13
J: TRBJ1-1
V: TRBV6-5
D: NA
DNA: TGTGCCAGCAGTTCATCCGAGAGGACTGAAGCTTTCTTT
CDR3: CASSSSERTEAFF

size: NA
length: 15
J: TRBJ1-6
V: TRBV7-2
D: TRBD1
DNA: TGTGCCAGCAGCCTGTCCGGGACAGGGGATTCACCCCTCCACTTT
CDR3: CASSLSGTGDSPLHF

size: NA
length: 15
J: TRBJ2-1
V: TRBV6-6
D: TRBD1
DNA: TGTGCCAGCAGCCGCGACAGGGGGGGATACAATGAGCAGTTCTTC
CDR3: CASSRDRGGYNEQFF

size: NA
length: 14
J: TRBJ1-2
V: TRBV5-5
D: NA
DNA: TGTGCCAGCACCTCGGAGGAGTCTTTCTATGGCTACACCTTC
CDR3: CASTSEESFYGYTF

size: NA
length: 14
J: TRBJ2-7
V: TRBV27
D: TRBD1
DNA: TGTGCCAGCAGCCCCGGACAGGGGGCCTACGAGCAGTACTTC
CDR3: CASSPGQGAYEQYF

size: once
length: 15
J: TRBJ2-4
V: TRBV19
D: NA
DNA: TGTGCCAGTAGTATAGGTCGCTCAGGGTTTGACATTCAGTACTTC
CDR3: CASSIGRSGFDIQYF

size: NA
length: 13
J: TRBJ1-5
V: TRBV2
D: NA
DNA: TGTGCCAGCAGCCCGGACAGCAATCAGCCCCAGCATTTT
CDR3: CASSPDSNQPQHF

size: NA
length: 15
J: TRBJ2-1
V: TRBV5-1
D: TRBD2
DNA: TGCGCCAGCAGCTCCGGGACTAGCGGCTTGGGTGAGCAGTTCTTC
CDR3: CASSSGTSGLGEQFF

size: NA
length: 14
J: TRBJ1-1
V: TRBV24-1
D: TRBD1
DNA: TGTGCCACCAGGGGGACAGGCGAGGGCACTGAAGCTTTCTTT
CDR3: CATRGTGEGTEAFF